Listed below are T cell receptor beta chains from one sample, sequenced in a study of cytomegalovirus exposure and HLA in healthy donors. TCRdb's table, derived via immunoSEQ multiplex PCR, lists solely in-frame clones and lacks some. The sample includes roughly 160,000 clones, approximately 79% seen only once; the top ten take roughly 1.4%. Sequenced sample: PBMCs. The source is a man aged 55-75 years in good health and CMV-seronegative. Each CDR3 is given with its conserved first and last residue. A D gene is named only where the DNA matches it firmly. Only some rows state a clone size, as once, few, many or a class for expanded clones.

D gene	clone size	J gene	V gene	CDR3 DNA	CDR3 protein
TRBD2	NA	TRBJ2-7	TRBV7-2	TGTGCCAGCAGCCCCCGGACTAGCGGGGGCAACTACCGCTTC	CASSPRTSGGNYRF
NA	NA	TRBJ1-2	TRBV6-4	TGTGCCAGCAGTGACTCGAGGAGGAACTATGGCTACACCTTC	CASSDSRRNYGYTF
TRBD1	once	TRBJ2-1	TRBV4-1	TGCGCCAGCAGCGCAGGGGCCGGGACAGCTTTTTTCTGGGCGAACAATGAGCAGTTCTTC	CASSAGAGTAFFWANNEQFF
TRBD2	NA	TRBJ2-5	TRBV2	TGTGCCAGCAAAGGACTAGCGGACGAAGAGACCCAGTACTTC	CASKGLADEETQYF
TRBD1	once	TRBJ1-1	TRBV28	TGTGCCAGCAGTGACCCGGGACAGGGAGAAGCTGAAGCTTTCTTT	CASSDPGQGEAEAFF
NA	NA	TRBJ2-1	TRBV7-6	TGTGCCAGCAGCTTAGATCCGGGTGAGCAGTTCTTC	CASSLDPGEQFF
TRBD2	NA	TRBJ2-1	TRBV5-8	TGTGCCAGCAGCCCTCTAGCGGGGATCTACAATGAGCAGTTCTTC	CASSPLAGIYNEQFF
TRBD2	NA	TRBJ2-4	TRBV11-2	TGTGCCAGCAGCTTAGGCTCAAGTCGGGAGGGGGTTACCAAAAACATTCAGTACTTC	CASSLGSSREGVTKNIQYF
NA	NA	TRBJ2-3	TRBV25-1	TGTGCCACCTCGAGGAGATTAGGGGGCACAGATACGCAGTATTTT	CATSRRLGGTDTQYF
NA	NA	TRBJ2-7	TRBV5-8	TGTGCCAGCAACTCGGGGCAGGGGCGCTACGAGCAGTACTTC	CASNSGQGRYEQYF
NA	NA	TRBJ2-3	TRBV18	TGTGCCAGCTCCCCTTCGGATACGCAGTATTTT	CASSPSDTQYF
TRBD2	few	TRBJ2-5	TRBV4-1	TGCGCCAGCAGCCAAGCCAGCGGGGGCAAGACCCAGTACTTC	CASSQASGGKTQYF
NA	once	TRBJ1-5	TRBV11-2	TGTGCCAGCAGCCTGAACATTGATCAGCCCCAGCATTTT	CASSLNIDQPQHF
TRBD1	NA	TRBJ2-3	TRBV5-4	TGTGCCAGCAGCTCTGGACAGGGGACAGATACGCAGTATTTT	CASSSGQGTDTQYF
TRBD2	NA	TRBJ2-7	TRBV7-2	TGTGCCAGCAGCTTGGGACTAGCGGGGGGGCCCTACGAGCAGTACTTC	CASSLGLAGGPYEQYF
NA	NA	TRBJ2-2	TRBV19	TGTGCCAGTAGTGGGGGGACGCGTAACACCGGGGAGCTGTTTTTT	CASSGGTRNTGELFF
NA	NA	TRBJ2-1	TRBV7-2	TGTGCCAGCAGCTTAGTAGTGGGGGGTGAGCAGTTCTTC	CASSLVVGGEQFF
TRBD2	NA	TRBJ2-5	TRBV2	TGTGCCAGCAGTGCACAGCGGGAGCAGGGTGAGACCCAGTACTTC	CASSAQREQGETQYF
TRBD2	NA	TRBJ2-3	TRBV4-1	TGCGCCAGCAGCCCCCTCGGACTAGCGGGAATCACAGATACGCAGTATTTT	CASSPLGLAGITDTQYF
NA	NA	TRBJ2-6	TRBV7-2	TGTGCCAGCAGCATCCAGGGCTCTGGGGCCAACGTCCTGACTTTC	CASSIQGSGANVLTF
NA	NA	TRBJ2-5	TRBV5-1	TGCGCCAGCAGCTCCCGGGAGACCCAGTACTTC	CASSSRETQYF
TRBD2	NA	TRBJ2-7	TRBV10-1	TGCGCCAGCAGTGAAGGGTTAGCGGGGGGGCTGGACGAGCAGTACTTC	CASSEGLAGGLDEQYF
NA	NA	TRBJ1-6	TRBV6-1	TGTGCCAGCAGTGAAGGTGCACGGGGTTCACCCCTCCACTTT	CASSEGARGSPLHF
TRBD1	few	TRBJ1-6	TRBV7-9	TGTGCCAGCAGCCCAGAGGGGACAGCTTCACCCCTCCACTTT	CASSPEGTASPLHF
NA	NA	TRBJ2-1	TRBV10-3	TGTGCCATCAGTGAGCTGGGGCAGGGCTTGGACAATGAGCAGTTCTTC	CAISELGQGLDNEQFF
TRBD2	few	TRBJ2-7	TRBV28	TGTGCCAGCAGTCAGGGACTAGCGGGCGGCTACGAGCAGTACTTC	CASSQGLAGGYEQYF
NA	NA	TRBJ2-7	TRBV30	TGTGCCTGGAATGCCCTACAGGGTCCAACCTACGAGCAGTACTTC	CAWNALQGPTYEQYF
TRBD1	NA	TRBJ1-2	TRBV9	TGTGCCAGCAGCGTCGGCCAGGGGGAGGGCTACACCTTC	CASSVGQGEGYTF